The 27 T cell receptor beta chains below were found in one sample sequenced in a study of vaccination effects on CD4 cells after COVID-19. These receptors are not linked to any known antigen. Scientists isolated CD4+ T cells after a roughly ten-day culture period ended. Using immunoSEQ multiplex PCR, the repertoire was profiled, and TCRdb retains in-frame clones only, with some absent. The repertoire holds under 50,000 clones, 76% seen once, with 12% in the top ten. The sample was CD4+ T cells from PBMCs cultured without peptide, taken before COVID-19 vaccination. Every receptor here comes from a human donor who had a prior SARS-CoV-2 infection.

This chain uses TRBV5-6 with TRBJ2-3; D possibly corresponds to TRBD1 (5 bases). The CDR3 totals 14 residues. The V and J ends lost 4 bases and 2 bases respectively, with 11 bases between them. The germline V gene encodes CDR1 SGHDT and CDR2 YYEEEE. CDR3 coding DNA: TGTGCCAGCAGCCCTACGACAGACACAGATACGCAGTATTTT. Residues: CASSPTTDTDTQYF.

This chain joins TRBV5-5 and TRBJ2-1; D perhaps matches TRBD2 (5 bases). CDR3 length: 16 residues. Germline CDR1 SGHKS, CDR2 YYEKEE (reference sequence). The V end was cut by 1 base, the J end by 2 bases, with 13 bases between. CDR3 in amino acids: CASSLLMRVTYNEQFF. CDR3 DNA sequence: TGTGCCAGCAGCTTGTTGATGCGGGTTACCTACAATGAGCAGTTCTTC.

The rearrangement links TRBV5-1 to TRBJ2-1; D might be TRBD1 (7 bases). CDR1 is SGHRS and CDR2 is YFSETQ in the germline V gene. The CDR3 runs to 15 residues. V was clipped by 0 bases and J by 7 bases, with 14 bases between them. The CDR3 coding sequence is TGCGCCAGCAGCTTGGGGGCAGGGGGGATAAATGAGCAGTTCTTC. Protein product: CASSLGAGGINEQFF. The whole variable domain, filled in from reference TRBV5-1 and TRBJ2-1, reads KAGVTQTPRYLIKTRGQQVTLSCSPISGHRSVSWYQQTPGQGLQFLFEYFSETQRNKGNFPGRFSGRQFSNSRSEMNVSTLELGDSALYLCASSLGAGGINEQFFGPGTRLTVL.

This sequence joins TRBV23-1 and TRBJ1-2; 7 nucleotides match TRBD1. TRBV23-1 is treated as an ORF (open reading frame) with a function not yet certain. V gave up 0 bases and J gave up 6 bases; unmatched junction bases: 7. The CDR3 consists of 15 residues. CDR3 nucleotide sequence: TGCGCCAGCAGTCAATCGAGACAGGGATTGGATGGCTACACCTTC. This gives the protein CASSQSRQGLDGYTF.

This clone occurred a few times. The V gene is TRBV2, the J gene TRBJ2-1, with TRBD2 as a possible D gene (6 bases). The germline V and J ends were trimmed by 8 bases and 3 bases, with 14 bases remaining between them. In germline, CDR1 is SNHLY, CDR2 FYNNEI. This CDR3 is built from 14 residues. DNA for the CDR3: TGTGCCAGCGCTCAGGGACTGCACTACAATGAGCAGTTCTTC. It codes for CASAQGLHYNEQFF.

The rearrangement links TRBV6-2 or TRBV6-3 to TRBJ2-1, with D possibly TRBD2 on 6 matching bases. This CDR3 spans 16 amino acids. The germline V and J ends were trimmed by 3 bases and 8 bases, with 20 bases remaining between them. Germline values: CDR1 MNHEY, CDR2 SVGEGT. As DNA, the CDR3 is TGTGCCAGCAGTTATGCGGGCGGGGTGACCGTGGATGAGCAGTTCTTC. This sequence encodes CASSYAGGVTVDEQFF.

This clone was seen only a few times. V is TRBV15 and J is TRBJ2-1; 13 nucleotides line up with TRBD2. CDR1 is LNHNV and CDR2 is YYDKDF in the germline V gene (reference sequence). J gave up 5 bases and V 3 bases, and 1 base lay outside the gene matches. The length of the CDR3 is 15 residues. The DNA for the CDR3 is TGTGCCACCAGCAGTGGACTAGCGGGAGACAATGAGCAGTTCTTC. Translation gives CATSSGLAGDNEQFF.

The chain uses TRBV10-3 and TRBJ2-7; no definite D call. Germline V gene data show CDR1 as ENHRY and CDR2 as SYGVKD. V lost 7 bases, J lost 2 bases, and 15 bases lay in between. The CDR3 consists of 14 residues. The CDR3 region is CAIKKSVGTYEQYF. The CDR3 DNA is TGTGCCATCAAAAAGTCTGTAGGAACCTACGAGCAGTACTTC.

The rearrangement joins TRBV5-6 to TRBJ2-1; D remains unclear. The CDR3 runs 14 residues. The germline CDR1 and CDR2 sequences are SGHDT and YYEEEE. Trimming stripped 1 base from V and 10 bases from J, with 15 bases between. The CDR3 coding sequence is TGTGCCAGCAGCTTGACGCGCCCCGAGTTGGAGCAGTTCTTC. It translates to CASSLTRPELEQFF. The whole variable domain, filled in from reference TRBV5-6 and TRBJ2-1, reads DAGVTQSPTHLIKTRGQQVTLRCSPKSGHDTVSWYQQALGQGPQFIFQYYEEEERQRGNFPDRFSGHQFPNYSSELNVNALLLGDSALYLCASSLTRPELEQFFGPGTRLTVL.

CDR3: CASSYSRASGRHEQYF. CDR3 coding DNA: TGTGCCAGCAGTTACTCGAGAGCTAGCGGGAGGCACGAGCAGTACTTC. This chain connects TRBV6-2 or TRBV6-3 to TRBJ2-7, with 11 bases lining up with TRBD2. CDR1 is MNHEY, CDR2 SVGEGT, per germline. The CDR3 totals 16 residues. J lost 5 bases, V lost 0 bases, and 6 bases had no gene match.

The chain is built from TRBV25-1 and TRBJ1-3; no reliable D call. The CDR3 loop spans 13 amino acids. V lost 4 bases and J lost 0, with 4 bases in between. Per the germline V gene, CDR1 is MGHDK and CDR2 is SYGVNS. The CDR3 DNA reads TGTGCCAGCAGTGTCTTCTCTGGAAACACCATATATTTT. Amino acid sequence: CASSVFSGNTIYF. The full variable domain, completed using reference TRBV25-1 and TRBJ1-3, is EADIYQTPRYLVIGTGKKITLECSQTMGHDKMYWYQQDPGMELHLIHYSYGVNSTEKGDLSSESTVSRIRTEHFPLTLESARPSHTSQYLCASSVFSGNTIYFGEGSWLTVV.

V gene TRBV6-5 combines with J gene TRBJ2-7; D remains unclear. The CDR3 loop spans 15 amino acids. Germline assignment: CDR1 MNHEY and CDR2 SVGAGI. V gave up 0 bases and J gave up 3 bases, with 12 bases separating them. CDR3 DNA: TGTGCCAGCAGTTACTCGGCTGGGTGGGGCTACGAGCAGTACTTC. As protein: CASSYSAGWGYEQYF.

This clone was picked up one time. This chain connects TRBV19 to TRBJ2-7; 10 nucleotides agree with TRBD1. The germline V gene has CDR1 LNHDA and CDR2 SQIVND (reference sequence). The V gene end was trimmed by 5 bases and the J gene end by 6 bases; junction bases not matched to a gene: 7. The CDR3 has 14 residues. The CDR3 nucleotides read TGTGCCAGTAGTGTCAGGACAGGGGGTCTCGAGCAGTACTTC. Its translation is CASSVRTGGLEQYF.

The chain joins TRBV7-3 to TRBJ2-6; D ambiguous. CDR1 and CDR2 (germline): SGHTA, FQGTGA. V was clipped by 4 bases and J by 2 bases, with 12 bases between them. This CDR3 has 16 amino acids. For the CDR3, the DNA is TGTGCCAGCAGCTACGTAGGTTCCACTGGGGCCAACGTCCTGACTTTC. This translates into CASSYVGSTGANVLTF.

CDR3 in DNA: TGTGCCAGCAGTTCCCAGGCTGTGGGTTCACCCCTCCACTTT. Translating it yields CASSSQAVGSPLHF. The rearrangement links TRBV2 to TRBJ1-6; D remains unclear. Germline values: CDR1 SNHLY, CDR2 FYNNEI. Trimming stripped 5 bases from V and 9 bases from J, with 14 bases between. The CDR3 is 14 amino acids.

The CDR3 coding sequence is TGTGCCTGGAGTGTGCTACTAGCGGGACCTTACGAGCAGTACTTC. This gives the protein CAWSVLLAGPYEQYF. The chain combines TRBV30 with TRBJ2-7, with 10 nucleotides matching TRBD2. The V gene's germline CDR1 is GTSNPN and CDR2 SVGIG (reference sequence). V gave up 0 bases and J gave up 4 bases; unmatched junction bases: 6. CDR3 length: 15 amino acids.

The chain combines TRBV12-3 or TRBV12-4 with TRBJ1-1; D remains ambiguous. The CDR3 contains 11 residues. Trimming pared 6 bases from V and 4 bases from J, leaving 6 bases between. The CDR3 coding sequence is TGTGCCAGCAGACCCACCACTGAAGCTTTCTTT. Translating it yields CASRPTTEAFF.

The chain recombines TRBV2 with TRBJ1-5; TRBD1 aligns across 10 bases. Germline CDR1 reads SNHLY; CDR2 reads FYNNEI. The V segment lost 4 bases and the J segment 4 bases; nucleotides outside the gene matches: 4. The CDR3 is 15 amino acids. CDR3 in DNA: TGTGCCAGCAGTGGCAGGACAGGGGGTAATCAGCCCCAGCATTTT. Protein product: CASSGRTGGNQPQHF.

The rearrangement uses TRBV15 and TRBJ2-1; 10 nucleotides agree with TRBD2. Losses at the gene ends were 3 bases for V and 8 bases for J; bases not matched to a gene: 7. The CDR3 has 15 residues. In germline, CDR1 is LNHNV, CDR2 YYDKDF (reference sequence). CDR3 coding DNA: TGTGCCACCAGCAGCGGGACTAGCGCAAGCGATGAGCAGTTCTTC. Translation: CATSSGTSASDEQFF.

The chain employs TRBV7-2 and TRBJ2-7; 7 bases are a match to TRBD1. J was trimmed by 4 bases and V by 3 bases; bases with no gene match: 6. Germline loops: CDR1 SGHTA, CDR2 FQGNSA. CDR3 length equals 14 residues. Written as DNA, the CDR3 is TGTGCCAGCAGCTTTCGAGACAGGGTTTACGAGCAGTACTTC. This sequence encodes CASSFRDRVYEQYF.

V is TRBV11-3 and J is TRBJ1-1; D call uncertain. V was pared by 7 bases and J by 9 bases, with 21 bases between. Germline-derived CDR1 and CDR2 are SGHNT and YENEEA. CDR3 length equals 14 residues. This chain's CDR3 is CASTLNLGRPQAFF. For the CDR3, the DNA is TGTGCCAGCACTCTGAACCTAGGCAGGCCCCAAGCTTTCTTT.

The chain's CDR3 is CASSYRAPLLGPQHF. DNA of the CDR3: TGTGCCAGCAGTTATCGGGCCCCCCTTTTAGGGCCCCAGCATTTT. J is TRBJ1-5 and V is TRBV6-6, with no clear D. The CDR3 covers 15 residues. CDR1 and CDR2 (germline): MNHNY, SVGAGI (reference sequence). The V gene lost 3 bases and the J gene lost 9 bases, with 18 bases spanning the gap.

V and J are TRBV7-2 and TRBJ2-7; D is possibly TRBD1 (5 bases). The CDR3 is made up of 14 amino acids. The V gene's germline CDR1 is SGHTA and CDR2 FQGNSA. The V end was cut by 5 bases, the J end by 6 bases, with 17 bases between. Written as DNA, the CDR3 is TGTGCCAGCAGCCCCCAGGGTGGCGCGGTCGAGCAGTACTTC. It codes for CASSPQGGAVEQYF.

This chain links TRBV6-5 with TRBJ1-6, with D uncertain. The CDR3 length is 16 residues. Germline CDR1 MNHEY, CDR2 SVGAGI. V was trimmed by 2 bases and J by 3 bases, leaving 11 bases between them. The CDR3 nucleotides are TGTGCCAGCAGTTACATCCAAGGGAACTATAATTCACCCCTCCACTTT. It is translated as CASSYIQGNYNSPLHF.

This rearrangement joins TRBV19 to TRBJ1-1; TRBD1 might be the D (5 bases). The germline V and J ends were trimmed by 8 bases and 1 base, with 11 bases remaining between them. This CDR3 contains 13 residues. Germline V gene data show CDR1 as LNHDA and CDR2 as SQIVND (reference sequence). The CDR3 reads CASEVGGNTEAFF. The DNA for the CDR3 is TGTGCCAGTGAGGTCGGGGGGAACACTGAAGCTTTCTTT.

The chain couples TRBV4-3 to TRBJ1-3; TRBD1 agrees at 9 bases. With V trimmed by 3 bases and J by 3 bases, 6 bases remained unmatched. The V gene's germline CDR1 is LGHNA and CDR2 YSLEER. The CDR3 totals 16 residues. The CDR3 loop reads CASSHVGTGSGNTIYF. The CDR3 DNA follows: TGCGCCAGCAGCCACGTAGGGACAGGGAGTGGAAACACCATATATTTT.

This chain uses TRBV5-6 with TRBJ2-7; D might be TRBD2 (7 bases). Trimming removed 4 bases at V and 6 bases at J, with 11 bases between. The length of the CDR3 is 12 residues. In germline, CDR1 is SGHDT, CDR2 YYEEEE. The CDR3 region is CASSHGGPEQYF. CDR3 bases: TGTGCCAGCAGCCACGGGGGGCCCGAGCAGTACTTC.